This TCR beta chain derives from a study of T cell responses to AZD1222 COVID-19 vaccine. The study, taken as a whole, reports: Nearly half of spike-specific TCRs reportedly target unmutated variant regions. Regions 160-218 and 743-854 dominated among vaccine-associated CD4 TCRs spanning spike. The study identified only five to seven AZD1222 recipients as seropositive at baseline.

The repertoire was sequenced with immunoSEQ multiplex PCR; TCRdb's copy has only in-frame clones and lacks some. In the table there are around 140,000 clones, over 75% of which are singletons. About this clone: Its antigen is undetermined.

The V gene lost 2 bases and the J gene lost 0 bases, with 9 bases spanning the gap. CDR1 and CDR2 from the germline V gene are SEHNR and FQNEAQ (reference sequence). The CDR3 spans 15 residues. This material consisted of peripheral blood, taken on day 0 of AZD1222 vaccination. The chain combines TRBV7-9 with TRBJ2-3, with D perhaps TRBD2 (5 bases). The clonotype comes from an adult in good health. CDR3 protein: CASSLNTGSTDTQYF. CDR3 nucleotides: TGTGCCAGCAGCTTAAATACGGGAAGCACAGATACGCAGTATTTT.